Included here is one T cell receptor (beta chain) sequence, with context. The target antigen is unknown. These data are taken from a study of identical twins. Study-level results: Without tracking the same donors, conclusions rested on cross-sectional statistical analysis. Among beta out-of-frame sequences, excess sharing between twins appeared weaker.

TCRdb called the 5' RACE reads again in MiXCR, with one record for every CDR3 protein. The sample lists 500,000 to 600,000 distinct CDR3 sequences; roughly 21% were seen once. The ends lost 6 bases at V and 3 bases at J; junction bases unmatched: 0. The CDR3 runs to 13 residues. The germline CDR1 and CDR2 sequences are ENHRY and SYGVKD. These records were also assigned to another study, of T cells expressing NK-cell markers. That paper notes: Restriction of sorting to alpha-beta TCR T cells was accomplished in several experiments using an anti-gamma-delta TCR antibody. Dominant NKG2C+ clonotypes in 5 or 6 donors made up roughly 1.0-7.0% of CD8+ T cells.

The gene calls are TRBV10-3 and TRBJ2-2; 8 bases agree with TRBD2. The TCR comes from a young woman in good health. The specimen was CD4+ T cells sorted from blood. CDR3 in amino acids: CAIRRGDTGELFF. The CDR3, as DNA: TGTGCCATCAGGCGGGGGGACACCGGGGAGCTGTTTTTT.